Sequencing of this T cell receptor beta chain was carried out in a study of OX40 agonist ivuxolimab in advanced cancers. Study context: A mean age of roughly 62 years, range about 20 to 79, was recorded, and approximately 85% were male.

Profiled with immunoSEQ multiplex PCR; TCRdb holds only in-frame clones, not every one. Among approximately 70,000 clones listed, roughly 80% were seen once. On this clone itself: Its antigen is unidentified.

Findings and limits, study-wide: Clonal expansion by week 6 occurred in CD4+ and CD8+ blood T cells (at 0.1 to 3.0 mg/kg). Relative to CD4+ cells, CD8+ T cells on average had more expanded clones. Some patients without response likewise showed low normalized clonal expansion.

Germline lookup yields CDR1 LNHDA and CDR2 SQIVND (reference sequence). V lost 6 bases and J lost 6, with 15 bases in between. The CDR3 contains 15 residues. This specimen consisted of CD4+ or CD8+ T cells sorted from blood, obtained in a trial of the OX40 agonist ivuxolimab. The chain links TRBV19 to TRBJ1-6; D not resolved. The clonotype originates from an adult with an advanced solid tumor such as melanoma, head and neck, liver or kidney cancer. DNA of the CDR3: TGTGCCAGTAGCCGAAAATCCCTTTTTAATTCACCCCTCCACTTT. It encodes CASSRKSLFNSPLHF.